Listed below are T cell receptor beta chains from one sample, sequenced in a study of blood T cell repertoires in COVID-19. Clones were sequenced by immunoSEQ multiplex PCR, and TCRdb holds only the in-frame ones, with some missing. The sample yields approximately 68,000 clones, more than 80% seen once. Sequencing used peripheral blood. These receptors were collected from a woman of 80 years or more with active or convalescent COVID-19. The CDR3 runs from the conserved cysteine through the conserved F or W. Fields, in order: D gene, clone size, V gene, J gene, CDR3 DNA, CDR3 protein. D genes are given only for firm matches. The size field is filled for only some rows; it gives once, few, many or a size class.

-	-	TRBV9	TRBJ2-5	TGTGCCAGCAGCGTATCGGGGTACGGGTCGACCCAGTACTTC	CASSVSGYGSTQYF
-	once	TRBV4-3	TRBJ2-1	TGCGCCAGCAGCCAGACGCCGCAGGTCGGTGAGCAGTTCTTC	CASSQTPQVGEQFF
-	-	TRBV7-2	TRBJ1-1	TGTGCCAGCAGCACTATGAGGAACACTGAAGCTTTCTTT	CASSTMRNTEAFF
TRBD2	-	TRBV19	TRBJ2-7	TGTGCCAGTAGTATCAGTATGGGACTAGGGTCCTACGAGCAGTACTTC	CASSISMGLGSYEQYF
TRBD2	-	TRBV4-3	TRBJ2-2	TGCGCCAGCAGCCAAGATTTTCTAGCGGCGGCCGGGGACACCGGGGAGCTGTTTTTT	CASSQDFLAAAGDTGELFF
-	once	TRBV6-5	TRBJ1-1	TGTGCCAGCGCGGAGAACACTGAAGCTTTCTTT	CASAENTEAFF
-	-	TRBV7-2	TRBJ1-2	TGTGCCAGCAGCTTAGGTTTTGTCAGGGGCTATGGCTACACCTTC	CASSLGFVRGYGYTF
-	-	TRBV24-1	TRBJ2-3	TGTGCCACCAGTGACCCCTGGGGGGGGCGCTCGACAGATACGCAGTATTTT	CATSDPWGGRSTDTQYF
-	-	TRBV5-1	TRBJ2-3	TGCGCCAGCAGCACCCAGCCAGGGACAGATACGCAGTATTTT	CASSTQPGTDTQYF
-	-	TRBV11-1	TRBJ1-1	TGTGCCAGCAGCTTAGGCAGGCGCTTTGAAGCTTTCTTT	CASSLGRRFEAFF
-	few	TRBV5-1	TRBJ2-7	TGCGCCAGCAGCTTGACAGGTAACGAGCAGTACTTC	CASSLTGNEQYF
-	-	TRBV29-1	TRBJ1-1	TGCAGCGCAAACAGGTGGGGGAACACTGAAGCTTTCTTT	CSANRWGNTEAFF
-	-	TRBV28	TRBJ2-5	TGTGCCAGCAGTTACTCCTCTCTACAGGGTCGGGGACAAGAGACCCAGTACTTC	CASSYSSLQGRGQETQYF
TRBD2	-	TRBV9	TRBJ2-2	TGTGCCAGCAGCGTGCTAGCGGGAAACACCGGGGAGCTGTTTTTT	CASSVLAGNTGELFF
TRBD1	-	TRBV5-8	TRBJ2-1	TGTGCCAGCAGCTTGAAACAGGGGTTCGACAATGAGCAGTTCTTC	CASSLKQGFDNEQFF
-	-	TRBV10-3	TRBJ1-1	TGTGCCGCCTCGGGGGGGTCTGCTTGGATAGCTTTCTTT	CAASGGSAWIAFF
TRBD1	-	TRBV18	TRBJ1-1	TGTGCCAGCTCGTCAAACGGGCAGGGGACAGGGATGGTAGCCACTGAAGCTTTCTTT	CASSSNGQGTGMVATEAFF
TRBD1	-	TRBV2	TRBJ1-1	TGTGCCACCCAGAGTGCTGTGAGGGGGCTTAACACTGAAGCTTTCTTT	CATQSAVRGLNTEAFF
TRBD1	-	TRBV13	TRBJ1-5	TGTGCCAGCAGCTTCGGGACAGGGGACAATCAGCCCCAGCATTTT	CASSFGTGDNQPQHF
TRBD1	-	TRBV7-9	TRBJ1-5	TGTGCCAGCAGGTCGGACCGGGACAGGGAATTCCAGCCCCAGCATTTT	CASRSDRDREFQPQHF
TRBD2	-	TRBV7-7	TRBJ2-5	TGTGCCAGCAGCTTTGGCGGGGGGTCGGAGACCCAGTACTTC	CASSFGGGSETQYF
TRBD1	once	TRBV24-1	TRBJ1-2	TGTGCCACCAGTGCCGCCACAGGGGGCTGGAGCTATGGCTACACCTTC	CATSAATGGWSYGYTF
TRBD1	-	TRBV10-3	TRBJ1-1	TGTGCCATCAGTGCGTTCGGACAGGGTGAGGGCACTGAAGCTTTCTTT	CAISAFGQGEGTEAFF
TRBD2	once	TRBV5-4	TRBJ2-3	TGTGCCAGCAGCTTGGATGGACTAGCGGGGGTGCCCACAGATACGCAGTATTTT	CASSLDGLAGVPTDTQYF
TRBD1	-	TRBV10-3	TRBJ2-3	TGTGCCACCCAAATAGGGGGCCTCACAGATACGCAGTATTTT	CATQIGGLTDTQYF
-	-	TRBV19	TRBJ1-6	TGTGCCAGTAGTATCTCGCAGGGGAATTCACCCCTCCACTTT	CASSISQGNSPLHF
-	-	TRBV15	TRBJ1-1	TGTGCCACCAGCAGAAACAGGGCTGCCACTGAAGCTTTCTTT	CATSRNRAATEAFF
-	few	TRBV7-9	TRBJ2-1	TGTGCCAGCAGGCCTCAAATTTCTTTCGGAGCCTACAATGAGCAGTTCTTC	CASRPQISFGAYNEQFF
-	-	TRBV4-3	TRBJ2-2	TGCGCCAGCAGCCAAGGAATTCAGTCAGTTACCGGGGAGCTGTTTTTT	CASSQGIQSVTGELFF
TRBD1	-	TRBV5-6	TRBJ2-7	TGTGCCAGCATAGCTAGGGACAGATACTACGAGCAGTACTTC	CASIARDRYYEQYF
-	-	TRBV19	TRBJ1-5	TGTGCCAGTAGTATAACCAATCAGGGTGCCCGCAATCAGCCCCAGCATTTT	CASSITNQGARNQPQHF
-	-	TRBV4-1	TRBJ1-5	TGCGCCAGCAGCCAAGATCCGGGGGGCTGGAGGATCGATCAGCCCCAGCATTTT	CASSQDPGGWRIDQPQHF
TRBD1	-	TRBV2	TRBJ1-4	TGTGCCAGCAGTATAAGACAGGGGGTTGAAAAACTGTTTTTT	CASSIRQGVEKLFF
-	-	TRBV6-6	TRBJ2-4	TGTGCCAGCATGGGTCTGTCTCGAGGCAAAAACATTCAGTACTTC	CASMGLSRGKNIQYF
TRBD1	-	TRBV24-1	TRBJ1-2	TGTGCCACCAGTGATTTGCGGACAGGGTCCTATGGCTACACCTTC	CATSDLRTGSYGYTF
-	-	TRBV6-4	TRBJ2-2	TGTGCCAGCATACCGGCCGGGGAGCTGTTTTTT	CASIPAGELFF
-	-	TRBV5-1	TRBJ2-4	TGCGCCAGCAGCTTGGCCGACATTCAGTACTTC	CASSLADIQYF
TRBD1	-	TRBV7-8	TRBJ1-1	TGTGCCAGCAGCCGGACAGGGGGCACTGAAGCTTTCTTT	CASSRTGGTEAFF
TRBD2	-	TRBV7-8	TRBJ2-3	TGTGCCAGCAGCTTGATCCCGGCCGGGGGGGGGCAGTATTTT	CASSLIPAGGGQYF
-	-	TRBV9	TRBJ1-1	TGTGCCAGCAGCGGGGAGTACACTGAAGCTTTCTTT	CASSGEYTEAFF
TRBD1	-	TRBV9	TRBJ2-7	TGTGCCAGCAGCGTCGGAGACAGGGGGTACGAGCAGTACTTC	CASSVGDRGYEQYF
TRBD1	-	TRBV4-3	TRBJ2-2	TGCGCCAGCAGCCAAGGCCCGGGACAGGGGGCGGACACCGGGGAGCTGTTTTTT	CASSQGPGQGADTGELFF
-	-	TRBV7-9	TRBJ1-1	TGTGCCAGCGGGCAGGGTTTCGGCACTGAAGCTTTCTTT	CASGQGFGTEAFF
-	-	TRBV9	TRBJ1-1	TGTGCCAGCAGCGTAGGGGACAAGACTGAAGCTTTCTTT	CASSVGDKTEAFF